What follows are 20 T cell receptor beta chains derived from one specimen sequenced in a study of CD8 T cells in Susac syndrome. After extraction with the RNeasy kit, about 0.5 to 1 ug of the RNA was reverse transcribed using random hexamers. TCRdb redid the calling of the immunoSEQ multiplex PCR reads with MiXCR, one entry per CDR3 protein. The data contain approximately 110,000 distinct CDR3 sequences, about 95% of them seen just once; the ten biggest clones take up more than 0.08%. The sequencing sample was made of CD4+ T cells from PBMCs. Receptor source: a human donor in good health.

In DNA, the CDR3 is TGCAGTGCTAGAGTAGGGGACAAGGACAATCAGCCCCAGCATTTT. Residues: CSARVGDKDNQPQHF. The gene calls are TRBV20-1 and TRBJ1-5, with a possible D match to TRBD1 (6 bases). Germline CDR1 DFQATT, CDR2 SNEGSKA (reference sequence). This CDR3 comprises 15 residues. Between the trimmed V and J ends, which lost 1 base and 3 bases, there was a span of 13 bases.

This clonotype occurred a few times. The V and J genes are TRBV30 and TRBJ2-7, with TRBD2 matching 11 bases. V lost 2 bases and J lost 5; bases outside the gene matches: 8. This CDR3 region has 15 residues. From germline, CDR1 is GTSNPN and CDR2 SVGIG (reference sequence). CDR3 bases: TGTGCCTGGAGTCGGAATAGCGGGGGGGCCAACGAGCAGTACTTC. Translated: CAWSRNSGGANEQYF.

This sequence joins TRBV3-1 and TRBJ2-5; no clear D. CDR3 length: 13 residues. CDR1 and CDR2 (germline): LGHDT, YNNKEL (reference sequence). V lost 1 base and J lost 2, with 5 bases in between. CDR3 bases: TGTGCCAGCAGCCAAGGGGTTCAAGAGACCCAGTACTTC. It specifies CASSQGVQETQYF.

Concerning this clonotype itself: The junction differs from germline at one of its ends, possibly a read error. The chain carries TRBV5-1 and TRBJ2-5, with TRBD2 identical over 7 bases. The V gene's germline CDR1 is SGHRS and CDR2 YFSETQ. The CDR3 loop spans 11 amino acids. DNA of the CDR3: TGTGCTAGTTCTAGCGGTGAGACCCAGTACTTC. Amino acid sequence: CASSSGETQYF.

The genes are TRBV13 and TRBJ2-5, with D tentatively TRBD2 (5 bases). The CDR3 spans 12 residues. The V and J ends lost 5 bases and 7 bases respectively, with 11 bases between them. Per germline, CDR1 PRHDT and CDR2 FYEKMQ (reference sequence). DNA for the CDR3: TGTGCCAGCAGCCCCCGTGAGGGGACCCAGTACTTC. Translation: CASSPREGTQYF. Based on the CDR3 plus reference TRBV13 and TRBJ2-5, the full variable domain is AAGVIQSPRHLIKEKRETATLKCYPIPRHDTVYWYQQGPGQDPQFLISFYEKMQSDKGSIPDRFSAQQFSDYHSELNMSSLELGDSALYFCASSPREGTQYFGPGTRLLVL.

The genes are TRBV18 and TRBJ2-5; D is undetermined. This CDR3 has 13 amino acids. V was clipped by 3 bases and J by 5 bases, with 10 bases between them. Per the germline V gene, CDR1 is KGHSH and CDR2 is LQKENI. CDR3 in amino acids: CASSPAVQETQYF. The CDR3 nucleotides read TGTGCCAGCTCACCCGCAGTCCAGGAGACCCAGTACTTC. The variable domain in full, with the rest retrieved from reference TRBV18 and TRBJ2-5, is NAGVMQNPRHLVRRRGQEARLRCSPMKGHSHVYWYRQLPEEGLKFMVYLQKENIIDESGMPKERFSAEFPKEGPSILRIQQVVRGDSAAYFCASSPAVQETQYFGPGTRLLVL.

A word on this clonotype: The junction shows a germline mismatch at one end, possibly a read error. This chain connects TRBV19 to TRBJ1-5; weak D call: TRBD1 (5 bases). The CDR3 totals 17 residues. Germline-derived CDR1 and CDR2 are LNHDA and SQIVND (reference sequence). Written as DNA, the CDR3 is TGTGCCAGTAGTGTAGACCGGGACCTGTCTTTTGGAGGGCCCCAGCATTTT. Protein: CASSVDRDLSFGGPQHF.

The chain joins TRBV4-1 to TRBJ2-7, with D perhaps assigned TRBD1 or TRBD2 (5 bases each). CDR3 length: 16 amino acids. Trimming took 0 bases from V and 9 from J, leaving 21 bases between them. The germline V gene encodes CDR1 MGHRA and CDR2 YSYEKL. The CDR3 DNA reads as TGCGCCAGCAGCCAAGAAGGTGCGGGCCTGGCTGGGGGGCAGTACTTC. Translated: CASSQEGAGLAGGQYF.

The V and J genes are TRBV5-1 and TRBJ1-2; 8 bases map to TRBD1. Per the germline V gene, CDR1 is SGHRS and CDR2 is YFSETQ. The V and J ends lost 2 bases and 8 bases, in that order; junction bases with no gene match: 5. This CDR3 is built from 13 residues. The CDR3 DNA is TGCGCCAGCAGCTTTGGACAGGGAGGCGGCTACACCTTC. Encoded protein: CASSFGQGGGYTF.

In this sample, this clonotype turned up once. V and J are TRBV28 and TRBJ2-7; 11 bases agree with TRBD2. The germline V gene encodes CDR1 MDHEN and CDR2 SYDVKM. This CDR3 has 16 residues. The V gene end was trimmed by 4 bases and the J gene end by 6 bases; junction bases not matched to a gene: 11. CDR3 DNA sequence: TGTGCCAGCAGTTCTCCCGCTAGCGGGAGGATTGGCGAGCAGTACTTC. Protein sequence: CASSSPASGRIGEQYF.

This rearrangement joins TRBV6-1 to TRBJ2-5; either TRBD1 or TRBD2 may fit D (7 bases each). The germline CDR1 and CDR2 sequences are MNHNS and SASEGT. V lost 6 bases and J 3 bases, leaving 20 bases between the germline ends. This CDR3 is built from 16 residues. For the CDR3, the DNA is TGTGCCAGCAGCTGGGCCCCCAGGGGGGGAAAAGAGACCCAGTACTTC. As protein: CASSWAPRGGKETQYF.

The J gene is TRBJ2-1, the V gene TRBV2; 9 bases fit TRBD2. The CDR3 extends over 17 amino acids. The J segment lost 0 bases and the V segment lost 4 bases, leaving 7 bases of the junction unmatched. Germline lookup yields CDR1 SNHLY and CDR2 FYNNEI. CDR3 DNA sequence: TGTGCCAGCAGTGTCCCGGGACTAGCAAGCTCCTACAATGAGCAGTTCTTC. It encodes CASSVPGLASSYNEQFF. The whole variable domain, filled in from reference TRBV2 and TRBJ2-1, reads EPEVTQTPSHQVTQMGQEVILRCVPISNHLYFYWYRQILGQKVEFLVSFYNNEISEKSEIFDDQFSVERPDGSNFTLKIRSTKLEDSAMYFCASSVPGLASSYNEQFFGPGTRLTVL.

This chain joins TRBV29-1 and TRBJ2-1, with D unresolved. The length of the CDR3 is 16 residues. Germline V CDR1 and CDR2: SQVTM, ANQGSEA. Trimming removed 6 bases from V and 5 bases from J, with 23 bases in between. The DNA for the CDR3 is TGCAGCGTCGCGCACCAGACAAGGATTAAAGACAATGAGCAGTTCTTC. This translates into CSVAHQTRIKDNEQFF.

The chain couples TRBV5-4 to TRBJ1-4, with D unresolved. V lost 4 bases and J lost 2, with 9 bases in between. The CDR3 has 14 amino acids. CDR1 and CDR2 (germline): SGHNT, YYREEE (reference sequence). CDR3 sequence (DNA): TGTGCCAGCAGCCCGGGAGGGACTAATGAAAAACTGTTTTTT. Protein sequence: CASSPGGTNEKLFF.

CDR3 in DNA: TGTGCCAGCAGAAGAGGGACAGACTACACCGGGGAGCTGTTTTTT. The encoded protein is CASRRGTDYTGELFF. This rearrangement joins TRBV11-1 to TRBJ2-2; 7 positions agree with TRBD1. V lost 6 bases to trimming and J lost 3 bases; unmatched junction nucleotides: 7. Germline values: CDR1 SGHAT, CDR2 FQDESV (reference sequence). The CDR3 has 15 amino acids.

The rearrangement joins TRBV7-9 to TRBJ1-2; D not certain. V lost 3 bases to trimming and J lost 7 bases, with 12 bases between them. The CDR3 consists of 13 residues. CDR1 SEHNR and CDR2 FQNEAQ come from the germline V gene (reference sequence). CDR3 amino acids: CASSFMAVGGYTF. The CDR3 DNA sequence: TGTGCCAGCAGCTTTATGGCGGTGGGTGGCTACACCTTC. The full variable domain, with the rest looked up from reference TRBV7-9 and TRBJ1-2, is DTGVSQNPRHKITKRGQNVTFRCDPISEHNRLYWYRQTLGQGPEFLTYFQNEAQLEKSRLLSDRFSAERPKGSFSTLEIQRTEQGDSAMYLCASSFMAVGGYTFGSGTRLTVV.

The chain uses TRBV6-5 and TRBJ1-5; a possible D gene is TRBD1 (5 bases). Trimming cost V 2 bases and J 7 bases, with 9 bases left between them. This CDR3 is built from 13 residues. The V gene's germline CDR1 is MNHEY and CDR2 SVGAGI. The CDR3 DNA is TGTGCCAGCAGTTACCTCGAGGGGCAGCCCCAGCATTTT. This encodes CASSYLEGQPQHF.

This clonotype was counted a single time. V usage is TRBV6-1 and J usage is TRBJ1-5; D possibly corresponds to TRBD1 (5 bases). Germline loops: CDR1 MNHNS, CDR2 SASEGT. Trimming shortened V by 6 bases and J by 0 bases, and 15 bases separated the two germline ends. This CDR3 has 16 residues. This chain's CDR3 is CASSLGGGFSNQPQHF. The CDR3, as DNA: TGTGCCAGCAGCCTCGGGGGAGGTTTTAGCAATCAGCCCCAGCATTTT.

V and J are TRBV15 and TRBJ2-4; 8 positions agree with TRBD1. The germline V gene has CDR1 LNHNV and CDR2 YYDKDF (reference sequence). There are 18 residues in the CDR3. Unmatched junction bases numbered 9, after V lost 2 bases and J lost 0 bases. CDR3 DNA sequence: TGTGCCACCAGCAGACGAACCTCGACAGGGGCAGCCAAAAACATTCAGTACTTC. The encoded protein is CATSRRTSTGAAKNIQYF.

V is TRBV20-1 and J is TRBJ2-7; 13 bases fit TRBD2. The CDR3 extends over 18 amino acids. Losses at the gene ends were 3 bases for V and 3 bases for J; bases not matched to a gene: 14. The germline CDR1 and CDR2 sequences are DFQATT and SNEGSKA (reference sequence). Here the CDR3 reads CSARRFTRGLAGVYEQYF. The CDR3, as DNA: TGCAGTGCTAGGCGATTCACCCGTGGACTAGCGGGAGTCTACGAGCAGTACTTC.